This T cell receptor (beta chain) was retrieved from a study of liver allograft versus peripheral blood T cells. On the study more broadly: The study compared liver allograft T cell receptor repertoires against peripheral blood repertoires of liver transplant recipients. Study-level findings and limits: According to reports, the T cell receptor repertoires inside liver allografts differed from those in peripheral blood.

This clonotype has a handful of counts. Its antigen is undetermined. The CDR3 contains 15 residues. The V and J ends lost 8 bases and 4 bases, in that order; junction bases with no gene match: 11. MiXCR was run by TCRdb on the reads, yielding one entry per CDR3 protein. The sample lists about 9,200 distinct CDR3 sequences; about 25% were seen once. This clonotype originated in a human patient who had a liver transplant. Part of the T cell pool may stem from the graft donor. The V gene is TRBV12-3 or TRBV12-4, the J gene TRBJ1-1; 9 nucleotides line up with TRBD1. CDR3 loop: CASSGTGRGSTEAFF. CDR3 in DNA: TGTGCCAGCTCCGGGACAGGGAGAGGGAGCACTGAAGCTTTCTTT.